One and the same sample provided the 5 T cell receptor beta chains below, sequenced in a study of spatial heterogeneity in lung cancer. Time point meaning: sample taken at primary tumor resection. Tumor, nontumor lung or frozen PBMC supplied whole RNA, sequenced without sorting. TCRdb re-analysed the 5' RACE reads in MiXCR, keeping a single row per CDR3 protein. The sample lists about 82,000 distinct CDR3 sequences; 10% to 15% were seen once. Sequencing used PBMCs, obtained at surgery. These receptors all come from a male donor with early-stage non-small cell lung cancer.

This chain connects TRBV19 to TRBJ2-5; 7 bases are shared with TRBD1. Germline CDR1 reads LNHDA; CDR2 reads SQIVND (reference sequence). The CDR3 runs 14 residues. V shed 4 bases and J 1 base; nucleotides not matched to a gene: 3. CDR3 bases: TGTGCCAGTAGTACGGGACAGATCCAAGAGACCCAGTACTTC. Residues: CASSTGQIQETQYF.

This clonotype was counted between two and nine times. As DNA, the CDR3 is TGTGCCAGCGGGGGCGGACTAGATCCCGGGGAGCTGTTTTTT. Its protein is CASGGGLDPGELFF. The chain is built from TRBV7-8 and TRBJ2-2; D is possibly TRBD2 (7 bases). The germline gives CDR1 SGHVS, CDR2 FQNEAQ. The CDR3 has 14 residues. Trimming took 8 bases from V and 6 from J, leaving 16 bases between them.

In this sample, this clonotype turned up a few times. The rearrangement uses TRBV29-1 and TRBJ2-3, with a possible D match to TRBD2 (5 bases). The CDR3 contains 13 residues. The germline V and J ends were trimmed by 2 bases and 6 bases, with 12 bases remaining between them. Germline values: CDR1 SQVTM, CDR2 ANQGSEA. Here the CDR3 DNA reads TGCAGCGTTGAAAGGGAGCCGGGCGATACGCAGTATTTT. Its translation is CSVEREPGDTQYF.

This clonotype was seen more than once but under ten times. The V and J genes are TRBV5-1 and TRBJ2-2, with TRBD1 identical over 7 bases. Trimming took 4 bases from V and 6 from J; bases not matched to a gene: 3. From germline, CDR1 is SGHRS and CDR2 YFSETQ. The CDR3 length is 13 residues. CDR3 loop: CASSTQGPGELFF. The CDR3 bases are TGCGCCAGCAGCACACAGGGGCCCGGGGAGCTGTTTTTT.

Only a few counts were recorded for this clonotype. The chain couples TRBV19 to TRBJ2-7; 7 bases match TRBD1. This CDR3 has 13 amino acids. Germline-derived CDR1 and CDR2 are LNHDA and SQIVND (reference sequence). V lost 2 bases, J lost 5 bases, and 3 bases stayed unmatched. The CDR3 bases are TGTGCCAGTAGTATAACAGGGGAGCACGAGCAGTACTTC. Translating it yields CASSITGEHEQYF.